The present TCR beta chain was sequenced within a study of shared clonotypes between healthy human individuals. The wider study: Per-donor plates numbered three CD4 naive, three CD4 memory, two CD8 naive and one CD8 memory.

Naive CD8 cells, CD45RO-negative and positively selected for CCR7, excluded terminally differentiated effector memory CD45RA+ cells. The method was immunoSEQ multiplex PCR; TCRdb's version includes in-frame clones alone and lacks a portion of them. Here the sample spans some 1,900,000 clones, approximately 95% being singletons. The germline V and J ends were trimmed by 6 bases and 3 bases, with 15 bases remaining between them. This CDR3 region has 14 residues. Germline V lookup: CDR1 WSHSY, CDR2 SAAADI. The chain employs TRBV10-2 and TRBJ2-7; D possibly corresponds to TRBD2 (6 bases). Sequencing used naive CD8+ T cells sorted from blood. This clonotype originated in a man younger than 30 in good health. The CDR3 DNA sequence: TGCGCCAGCAGGCCCCAGGTTAGCGGCTACGAGCAGTACTTC. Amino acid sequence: CASRPQVSGYEQYF.